This TCR beta chain was identified during a study of shared clonotypes between healthy human individuals. Study-wide context: Per donor, three plates held CD4 naive cells, three held CD4 memory, two held CD8 naive and one held CD8 memory. Findings and caveats of the study: Among donors, sharing of clonotypes was expected to be affected by sequencing depth.

Genomic DNA from each subset was divided evenly over several immunoSEQ plates. Sequencing used immunoSEQ multiplex PCR; TCRdb keeps in-frame clones, though not all of them. The table lists roughly 100,000 clones, roughly 70% of them singletons. The sample holds a few counts of this clone. Its antigen remains unknown. Adults of Caucasian background living in Nashville, Tennessee made up all donors. From germline, CDR1 is MGHRA and CDR2 YSYEKL. V lost 2 bases and J 7 bases, leaving 15 bases between the germline ends. CDR3 length: 15 amino acids. The receptor comes from a woman aged 25 to 39 in good health. This chain connects TRBV4-1 to TRBJ1-5; TRBD1 is a possible D gene (6 bases). The specimen sequenced was memory CD8+ T cells sorted from blood. Subset defined: CD45RO+ cells pooled with CCR7-negative TemRA cells. The CDR3 DNA reads TGCGCCAGCAGCCAAAACGCCAGGGGAGGACAGCCCCAGCATTTT. Translating it yields CASSQNARGGQPQHF.